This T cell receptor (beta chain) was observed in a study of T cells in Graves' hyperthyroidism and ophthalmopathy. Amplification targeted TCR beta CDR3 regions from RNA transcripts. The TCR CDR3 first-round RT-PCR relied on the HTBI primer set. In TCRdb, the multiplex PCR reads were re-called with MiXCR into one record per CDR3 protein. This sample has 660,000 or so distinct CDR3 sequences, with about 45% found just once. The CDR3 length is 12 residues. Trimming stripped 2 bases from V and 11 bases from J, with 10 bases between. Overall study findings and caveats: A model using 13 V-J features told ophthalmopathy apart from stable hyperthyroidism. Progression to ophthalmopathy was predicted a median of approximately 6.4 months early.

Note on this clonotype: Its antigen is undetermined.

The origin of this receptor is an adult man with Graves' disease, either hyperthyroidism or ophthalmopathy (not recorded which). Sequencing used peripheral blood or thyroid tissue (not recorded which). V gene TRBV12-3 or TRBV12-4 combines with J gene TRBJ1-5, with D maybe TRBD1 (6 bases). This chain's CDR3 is CASSLNREAQHF. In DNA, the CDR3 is TGTGCCAGCAGTTTAAACAGGGAGGCCCAGCATTTT.